The 8 T cell receptor beta chains reported below all come from one sample, sequenced in a study of blood T cell repertoires in COVID-19. The data were produced by immunoSEQ multiplex PCR, yet TCRdb's version contains in-frame clones alone and is incomplete. The sample lists 270,000 or so clones, about 85% seen once, with less than 8.5% in the top ten. Sequences were obtained from PBMCs or T cells enriched from blood (not recorded which). The receptors originated from a woman aged 45-65 years who had been exposed to COVID-19.

V and J are TRBV2 and TRBJ1-1; D is undetermined. V lost 8 bases and J lost 1, with 8 bases in between. Germline CDR1 reads SNHLY; CDR2 reads FYNNEI. The CDR3 is 12 amino acids. The chain's CDR3 is CASGRQNTEAFF. CDR3 in DNA: TGTGCCAGCGGGAGGCAGAACACTGAAGCTTTCTTT.

The rearrangement links TRBV7-9 to TRBJ2-2, with D maybe TRBD1 (7 bases). Germline-derived CDR1 and CDR2 are SEHNR and FQNEAQ (reference sequence). The CDR3 has 18 amino acids. Trimming removed 0 bases from V and 5 bases from J, with 19 bases in between. CDR3 amino acids: CASSLARAGQLFTGELFF. CDR3 DNA: TGTGCCAGCAGCTTAGCGAGGGCGGGACAGCTCTTTACCGGGGAGCTGTTTTTT.

This chain connects TRBV6-5 to TRBJ2-1; a weak D match, TRBD1 (6 bases). Germline assignment: CDR1 MNHEY and CDR2 SVGAGI. V gave up 6 bases and J gave up 9 bases, with 18 bases separating them. The CDR3 has 14 residues. The CDR3 DNA sequence: TGTGCCAGCAGATCTCCAGGGGAACTGGGTGAGCAGTTCTTC. Residues: CASRSPGELGEQFF.

This chain joins TRBV7-8 and TRBJ1-2, with D unclear. This CDR3 region has 13 residues. Germline V lookup: CDR1 SGHVS, CDR2 FQNEAQ. Trimming removed 5 bases from V and 8 bases from J, with 15 bases in between. The CDR3 region is CASSPEGIEGYTF. CDR3 coding DNA: TGTGCCAGCAGCCCAGAGGGAATCGAGGGCTACACCTTC.

This clone was recorded a few times. The chain carries TRBV9 and TRBJ1-1; D not certain. The CDR3 runs to 13 residues. Germline V gives CDR1 SGDLS, CDR2 YYNGEE. Trimming shortened V by 2 bases and J by 6 bases, and 11 bases separated the two germline ends. CDR3 DNA sequence: TGTGCCAGCAGCGTCGAGGAGGATGCTGAAGCTTTCTTT. Amino acids: CASSVEEDAEAFF.

The chain links TRBV3-1 (or the pseudogene TRBV3-2) to TRBJ2-1; 8 nucleotides agree with TRBD2. Germline CDR1 LGHDT, CDR2 YNNKEL (reference sequence). The J segment lost 15 bases and the V segment lost 4 bases, leaving 11 bases of the junction unmatched. The CDR3 spans 13 residues. The CDR3, as DNA: TGTGCCAGCAGCCCTGGCCCAGGACTAGCCCTGTTCTTC. It codes for CASSPGPGLALFF.

Details on this clone: This sample also contains other DNA sequences that code for the same CDR3. The V and J genes are TRBV27 and TRBJ2-7, with 10 bases matching TRBD1. The CDR3 covers 14 residues. Losses at the gene ends were 5 bases for V and 7 bases for J; bases not matched to a gene: 8. Looked up from germline, CDR1 is MNHEY and CDR2 is SMNVEV (reference sequence). CDR3 amino acids: CASSPDRGQGEQYF. Here the CDR3 DNA reads TGTGCCAGCAGTCCCGACAGGGGGCAGGGTGAGCAGTACTTC.

V gene TRBV4-2 combines with J gene TRBJ1-1, with TRBD1 as a possible D gene (5 bases). The germline gives CDR1 LGHNA, CDR2 YNFKEQ. The CDR3 loop spans 15 amino acids. V was trimmed by 0 bases and J by 4 bases, leaving 12 bases between them. CDR3 in DNA: TGTGCCAGCAGCCAAGACCCTATGGGGGGCACTGAAGCTTTCTTT. It yields the protein CASSQDPMGGTEAFF.